The 2 T cell receptor beta chains reported below all come from one sample, sequenced in a study of T cells after yellow fever vaccination. Using its own MiXCR run on the 5' RACE reads, TCRdb lists one record per CDR3 protein. This sample has roughly 350,000 distinct CDR3 sequences, with roughly 4.3% found just once. The source material was PBMCs, sampled 5 days after the yellow fever booster vaccination. These receptors all stem from a man aged 18-30 years who received the YFV17D yellow fever vaccine.

V and J are TRBV5-1 and TRBJ2-7, with a possible D match to TRBD2 (6 bases). The germline V and J ends were trimmed by 4 bases and 6 bases, with 17 bases remaining between them. The CDR3 consists of 14 residues. Germline CDR1 and CDR2: SGHRS and YFSETQ. CDR3 amino acids: CASSLTLRGGEQYF. The DNA of the CDR3 is TGCGCCAGCAGCCTCACCCTGCGGGGAGGCGAGCAGTACTTC.

This clonotype was counted many times. The V and J genes are TRBV5-6 and TRBJ2-4; D perhaps matches TRBD2 (5 bases). In germline, CDR1 is SGHDT, CDR2 YYEEEE. The CDR3 sequence is 15 residues long. V was pared by 0 bases and J by 8 bases, with 15 bases between. The chain's CDR3 is CASSLALGKGDIQYF. CDR3 nucleotide sequence: TGTGCCAGCAGCTTGGCCTTGGGGAAGGGAGACATTCAGTACTTC.